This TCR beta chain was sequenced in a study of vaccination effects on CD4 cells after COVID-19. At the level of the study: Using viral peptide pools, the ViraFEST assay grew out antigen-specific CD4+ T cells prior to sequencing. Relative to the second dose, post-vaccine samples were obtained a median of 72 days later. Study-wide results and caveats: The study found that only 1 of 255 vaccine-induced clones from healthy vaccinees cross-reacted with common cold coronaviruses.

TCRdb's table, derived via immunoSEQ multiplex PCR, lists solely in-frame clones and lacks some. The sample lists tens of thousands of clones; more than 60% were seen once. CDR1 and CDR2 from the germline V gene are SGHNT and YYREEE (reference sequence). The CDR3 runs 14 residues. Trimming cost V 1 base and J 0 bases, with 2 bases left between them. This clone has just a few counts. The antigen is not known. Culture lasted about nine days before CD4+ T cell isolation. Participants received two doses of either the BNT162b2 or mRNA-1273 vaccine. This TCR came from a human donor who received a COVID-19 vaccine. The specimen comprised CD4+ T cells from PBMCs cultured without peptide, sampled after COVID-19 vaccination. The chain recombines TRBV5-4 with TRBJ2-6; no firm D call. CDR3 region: CASSLSSGANVLTF. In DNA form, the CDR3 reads TGTGCCAGCAGCTTGAGCTCTGGGGCCAACGTCCTGACTTTC.